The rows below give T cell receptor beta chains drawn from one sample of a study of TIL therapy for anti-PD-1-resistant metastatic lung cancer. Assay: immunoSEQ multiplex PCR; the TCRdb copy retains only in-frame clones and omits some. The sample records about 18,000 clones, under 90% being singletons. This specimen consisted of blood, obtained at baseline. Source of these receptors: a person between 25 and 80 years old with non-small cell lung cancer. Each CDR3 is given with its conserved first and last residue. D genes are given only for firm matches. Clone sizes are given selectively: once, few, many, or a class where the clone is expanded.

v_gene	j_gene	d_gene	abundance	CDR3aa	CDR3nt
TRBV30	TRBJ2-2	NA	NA	CAWSFEGGGSGELFF	TGTGCCTGGAGCTTTGAGGGGGGCGGATCCGGGGAGCTGTTTTTT
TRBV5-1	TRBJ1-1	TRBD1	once	CASSLGQGAEAFF	TGCGCCAGCAGCTTGGGGCAGGGGGCTGAAGCTTTCTTT
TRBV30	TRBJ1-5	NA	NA	CAWSFGQGSQPQHF	TGTGCCTGGAGCTTTGGGCAGGGAAGTCAGCCCCAGCATTTT
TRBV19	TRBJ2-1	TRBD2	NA	CASIQAGGPVNEQFF	TGTGCCAGTATTCAAGCGGGAGGCCCCGTCAATGAGCAGTTCTTC
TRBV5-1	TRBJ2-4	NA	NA	CASSGEGNKNIQYF	TGCGCCAGCAGCGGCGAGGGTAACAAAAACATTCAGTACTTC
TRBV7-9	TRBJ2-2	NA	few	CASSPIRGGELFF	TGTGCCAGCAGCCCAATCCGAGGGGGGGAGCTGTTTTTT
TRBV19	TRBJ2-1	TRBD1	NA	CASSLTGDQSYNEQFF	TGTGCCAGTAGTTTAACAGGGGATCAATCCTACAATGAGCAGTTCTTC
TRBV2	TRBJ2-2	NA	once	CASRPGLNTGELFF	TGTGCCAGCAGGCCCGGACTGAACACCGGGGAGCTGTTTTTT
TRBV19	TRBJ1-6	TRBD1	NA	CASSTGTGGYLLDSPLHF	TGTGCCAGTAGCACTGGGACAGGGGGATATCTATTGGATTCACCCCTCCACTTT
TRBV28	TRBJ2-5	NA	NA	CASSLMRGRGGETQYF	TGTGCCAGCAGTTTAATGCGGGGCAGGGGAGGGGAGACCCAGTACTTC
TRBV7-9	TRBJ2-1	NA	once	CATSPGTHNEQFF	TGTGCCACATCACCCGGGACTCACAATGAGCAGTTCTTC
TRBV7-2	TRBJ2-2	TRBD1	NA	CASSRQGANTGELFF	TGTGCCAGCAGTAGACAGGGCGCGAACACCGGGGAGCTGTTTTTT
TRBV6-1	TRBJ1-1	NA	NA	CASSEGLRGVSFF	TGTGCCAGCAGTGAAGGTTTAAGGGGGGTCTCTTTCTTT
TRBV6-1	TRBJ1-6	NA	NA	CASSGDGGTPLHF	TGTGCCAGCAGTGGCGACGGTGGTACACCCCTCCACTTT
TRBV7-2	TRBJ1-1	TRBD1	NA	CASELGTGGSANTEAFF	TGTGCCAGCGAGTTAGGGACAGGGGGCTCGGCGAACACTGAAGCTTTCTTT
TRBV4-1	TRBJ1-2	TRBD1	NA	CASSQDRQGLNYGYTF	TGCGCCAGCAGCCAAGACCGACAGGGGTTGAACTATGGCTACACCTTC
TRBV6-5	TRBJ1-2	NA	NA	CASRYTGTYGYTF	TGTGCCAGCAGGTACACAGGTACCTATGGCTACACCTTC
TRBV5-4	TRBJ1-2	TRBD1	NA	CASSTGVYFGGYTF	TGTGCCAGCAGCACAGGGGTTTACTTTGGTGGCTACACCTTC
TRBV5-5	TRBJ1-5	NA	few	CASSADRGRGQPQHF	TGTGCCAGCAGCGCCGATAGGGGGAGAGGTCAGCCCCAGCATTTT
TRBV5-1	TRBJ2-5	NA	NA	CASSSVGGLGETQYF	TGCGCCAGCAGCTCGGTCGGGGGATTGGGAGAGACCCAGTACTTC
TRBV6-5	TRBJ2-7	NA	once	CASSPWSRPYEQYF	TGTGCCAGCAGTCCCTGGTCCCGTCCCTACGAGCAGTACTTC
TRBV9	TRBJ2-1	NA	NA	CASSVTGLLYNEQFF	TGTGCCAGCAGCGTTACGGGACTCCTATACAATGAGCAGTTCTTC
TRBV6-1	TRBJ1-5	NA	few	CASNPVANQPQHF	TGTGCCAGCAATCCGGTTGCCAATCAGCCCCAGCATTTT
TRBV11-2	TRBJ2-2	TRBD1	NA	CASSLIGWGQKFTGELFF	TGTGCCAGCAGCTTAATCGGCTGGGGACAGAAATTCACCGGGGAGCTGTTTTTT
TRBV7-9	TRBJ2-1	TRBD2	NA	CASSRSLAGAYNEQFF	TGTGCCAGCAGCCGCTCCTTGGCGGGGGCCTACAATGAGCAGTTCTTC
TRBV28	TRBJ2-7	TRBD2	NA	CASTSGRVYEQYF	TGTGCCAGCACTAGCGGGAGGGTCTACGAGCAGTACTTC
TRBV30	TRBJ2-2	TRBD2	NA	CAWSLPLAGGRAGELFF	TGTGCCTGGAGTTTACCCCTAGCGGGGGGGCGGGCCGGGGAGCTGTTTTTT
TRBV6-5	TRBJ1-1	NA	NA	CASSYSRARAVAFF	TGTGCCAGCAGTTACTCGCGGGCGCGGGCCGTGGCTTTCTTT
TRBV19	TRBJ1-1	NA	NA	CAVGPDTEAFF	TGTGCCGTGGGCCCAGACACTGAAGCTTTCTTT
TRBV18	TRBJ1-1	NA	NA	CASSQDRNTEAFF	TGTGCCAGCTCGCAGGACCGGAACACTGAAGCTTTCTTT
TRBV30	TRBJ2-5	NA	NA	CAWSLTRGSETQYF	TGTGCCTGGAGTTTAACCAGGGGATCAGAGACCCAGTACTTC
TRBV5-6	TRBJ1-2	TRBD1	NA	CASSFQGGRRANYGYTF	TGTGCCAGCAGCTTCCAGGGGGGGCGGAGGGCTAACTATGGCTACACCTTC
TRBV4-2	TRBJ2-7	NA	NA	CASSQEGYEQYF	TGTGCCAGCAGCCAAGAGGGGTACGAGCAGTACTTC
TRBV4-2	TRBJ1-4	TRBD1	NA	CASSQVTGVSFSEKLFF	TGTGCCAGCAGCCAAGTTACAGGGGTGTCGTTTAGTGAAAAACTGTTTTTT
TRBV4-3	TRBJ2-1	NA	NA	CASSQLDTWPYNEQFF	TGCGCCAGCAGCCAACTGGACACGTGGCCCTACAATGAGCAGTTCTTC
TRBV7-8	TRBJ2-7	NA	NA	CASSSSGGVLGGAAYEQYF	TGTGCCAGCAGCTCTTCGGGGGGCGTCCTGGGGGGAGCGGCGTACGAGCAGTACTTC
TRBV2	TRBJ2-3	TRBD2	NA	CASCSGLAVTDTQYF	TGTGCCAGCTGTTCAGGGCTAGCGGTAACAGATACGCAGTATTTT
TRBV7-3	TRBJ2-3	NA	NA	CASSLRSSPDTQYF	TGTGCCAGCAGCTTAAGAAGTAGCCCAGATACGCAGTATTTT
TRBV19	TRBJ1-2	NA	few	CASSRSTATVGYGYTF	TGTGCCAGTAGTAGATCGACAGCTACTGTTGGGTATGGCTACACCTTC
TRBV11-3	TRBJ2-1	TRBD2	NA	CASSLGLAGRYEQFF	TGTGCCAGCAGCTTAGGACTAGCGGGGAGGTATGAGCAGTTCTTC
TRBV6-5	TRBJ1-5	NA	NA	CASRTGNQPQHF	TGTGCCAGCAGGACAGGAAATCAGCCCCAGCATTTT
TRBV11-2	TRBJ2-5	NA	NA	CASSLVLGGSETQYF	TGTGCCAGCAGCTTGGTTCTAGGAGGTTCCGAGACCCAGTACTTC